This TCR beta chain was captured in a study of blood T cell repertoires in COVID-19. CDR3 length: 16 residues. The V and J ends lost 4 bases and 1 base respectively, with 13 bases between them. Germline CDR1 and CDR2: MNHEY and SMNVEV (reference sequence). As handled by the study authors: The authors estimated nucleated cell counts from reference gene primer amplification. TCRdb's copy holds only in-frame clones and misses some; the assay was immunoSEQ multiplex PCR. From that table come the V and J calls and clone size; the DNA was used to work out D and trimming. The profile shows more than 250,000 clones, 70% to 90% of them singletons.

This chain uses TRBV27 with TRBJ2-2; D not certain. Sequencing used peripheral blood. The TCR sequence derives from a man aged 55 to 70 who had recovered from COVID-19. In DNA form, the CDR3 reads TGTGCCAGCAGTTCTCGTGCAGGCGAGAACACCGGGGAGCTGTTTTTT. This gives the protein CASSSRAGENTGELFF.